The T cell receptor beta chain described here comes from a study of blood T cell repertoires in COVID-19. Study in general: The analysed material was cDNA or gDNA that came from T cells, B-cell-depleted T cells, or PBMCs.

The V end lost 6 bases, the J end lost 2 bases, and 5 bases lay between the germline ends. The CDR3 has 11 residues. CDR1 is SNHLY, CDR2 FYNNEI, per germline. As originally analysed: Quantification of nucleated cells was approximated via reference gene primer amplification. Here immunoSEQ multiplex PCR was the method, and the copy in TCRdb shows in-frame clones only, minus some. The DNA was the basis for D and trimming; V, J and clone size are from that table. The sample consists of a few hundred thousand clones, about 86% of them appearing once. As concerns this clone: A much more abundant neighbour one base away suggests this may be a read error.

This TCR was sampled from a woman aged 25 to 39 who had recovered from COVID-19. Source material: peripheral blood. This chain joins TRBV2 and TRBJ2-7; no definite D call. The CDR3 sequence is CASSGAYEQYF. CDR3 nucleotides: TGTGCCAGCAGCGGAGCCTACGAGCAGTACTTC.